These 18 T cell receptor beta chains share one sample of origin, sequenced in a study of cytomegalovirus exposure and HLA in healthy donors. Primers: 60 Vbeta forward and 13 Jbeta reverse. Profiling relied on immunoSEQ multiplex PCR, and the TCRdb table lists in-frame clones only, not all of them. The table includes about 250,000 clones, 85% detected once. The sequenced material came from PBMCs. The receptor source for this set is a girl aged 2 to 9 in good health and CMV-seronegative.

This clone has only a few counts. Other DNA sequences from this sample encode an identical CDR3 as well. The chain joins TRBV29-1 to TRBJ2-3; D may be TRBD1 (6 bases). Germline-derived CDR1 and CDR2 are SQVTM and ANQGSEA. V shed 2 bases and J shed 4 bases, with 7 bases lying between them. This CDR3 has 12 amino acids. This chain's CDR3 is CSVERGSDTQYF. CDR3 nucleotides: TGCAGCGTTGAAAGGGGGTCAGATACGCAGTATTTT.

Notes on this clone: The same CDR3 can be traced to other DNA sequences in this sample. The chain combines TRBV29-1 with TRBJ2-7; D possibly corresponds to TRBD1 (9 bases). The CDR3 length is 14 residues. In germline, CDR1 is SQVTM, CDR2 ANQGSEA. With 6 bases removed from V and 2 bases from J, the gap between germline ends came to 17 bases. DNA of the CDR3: TGCAGCGTCCGAGCGGGGGACAGGGCCTACGAGCAGTACTTC. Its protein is CSVRAGDRAYEQYF.

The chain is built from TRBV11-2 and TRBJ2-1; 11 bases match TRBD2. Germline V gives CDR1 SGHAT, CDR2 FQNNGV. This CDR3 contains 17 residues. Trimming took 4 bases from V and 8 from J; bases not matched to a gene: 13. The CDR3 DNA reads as TGTGCCAGCAGCTCCCATTCCGGGACTAGCGGTAAAGATGAGCAGTTCTTC. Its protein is CASSSHSGTSGKDEQFF.

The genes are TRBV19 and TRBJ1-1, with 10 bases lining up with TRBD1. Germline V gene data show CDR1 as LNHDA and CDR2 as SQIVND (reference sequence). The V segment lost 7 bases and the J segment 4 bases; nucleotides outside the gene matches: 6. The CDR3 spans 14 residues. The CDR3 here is CASKETGGSTEAFF. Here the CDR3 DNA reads TGTGCCAGTAAGGAGACAGGGGGCAGCACTGAAGCTTTCTTT.

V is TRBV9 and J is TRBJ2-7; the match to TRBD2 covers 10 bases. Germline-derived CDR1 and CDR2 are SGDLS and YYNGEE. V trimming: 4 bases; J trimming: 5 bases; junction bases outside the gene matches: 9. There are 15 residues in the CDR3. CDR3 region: CASSPSAGGRHEQYF. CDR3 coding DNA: TGTGCCAGCAGCCCCTCAGCGGGGGGGCGCCACGAGCAGTACTTC.

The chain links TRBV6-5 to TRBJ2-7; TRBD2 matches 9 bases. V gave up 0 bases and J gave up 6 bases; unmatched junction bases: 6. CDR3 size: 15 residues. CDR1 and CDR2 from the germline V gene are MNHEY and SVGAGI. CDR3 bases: TGTGCCAGCAGTTACTCGGGCGGGAGGGCCTCCGAGCAGTACTTC. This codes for CASSYSGGRASEQYF.

The CDR3 is CASSLVVRGTGELFF. The CDR3 DNA is TGTGCCAGCAGCTTGGTCGTTAGGGGCACCGGGGAGCTGTTTTTT. The V call is TRBV5-6, the J call TRBJ2-2, with D maybe TRBD1 (5 bases). CDR3 length: 15 amino acids. Germline V lookup: CDR1 SGHDT, CDR2 YYEEEE. V lost 0 bases, J lost 4 bases, and 10 bases lay in between.

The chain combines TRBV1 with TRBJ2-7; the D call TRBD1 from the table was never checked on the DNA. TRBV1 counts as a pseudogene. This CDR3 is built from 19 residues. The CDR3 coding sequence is TGCACCAGCAGCCCCACCGGGACAGGAAAAGCGGTATGGTCCTACGAGCAGTACTTC. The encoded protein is CTSSPTGTGKAVWSYEQYF.

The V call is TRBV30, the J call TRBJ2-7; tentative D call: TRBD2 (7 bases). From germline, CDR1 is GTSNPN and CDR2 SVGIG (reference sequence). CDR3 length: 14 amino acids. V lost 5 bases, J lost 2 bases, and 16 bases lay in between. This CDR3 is CAWGEGGKPYEQYF. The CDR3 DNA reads TGTGCCTGGGGGGAGGGGGGGAAGCCCTACGAGCAGTACTTC.

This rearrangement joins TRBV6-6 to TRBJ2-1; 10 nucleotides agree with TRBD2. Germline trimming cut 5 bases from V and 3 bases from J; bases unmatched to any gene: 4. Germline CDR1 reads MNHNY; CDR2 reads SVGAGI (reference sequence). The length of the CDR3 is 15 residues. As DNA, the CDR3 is TGTGCCAGCAGTCCCGGACTAGCGGACTACAATGAGCAGTTCTTC. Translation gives CASSPGLADYNEQFF.

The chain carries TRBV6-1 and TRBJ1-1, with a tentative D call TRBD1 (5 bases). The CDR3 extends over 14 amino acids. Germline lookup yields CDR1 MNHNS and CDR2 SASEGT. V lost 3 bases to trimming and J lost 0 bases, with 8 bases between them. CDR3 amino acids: CASSDLGLNTEAFF. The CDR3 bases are TGTGCCAGCAGTGACCTGGGGCTGAACACTGAAGCTTTCTTT.

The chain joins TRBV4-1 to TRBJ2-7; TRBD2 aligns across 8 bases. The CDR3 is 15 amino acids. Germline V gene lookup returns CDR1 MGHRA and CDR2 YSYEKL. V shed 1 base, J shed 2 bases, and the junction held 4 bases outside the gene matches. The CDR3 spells CASSQGRGGPYEQYF. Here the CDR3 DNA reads TGCGCCAGCAGCCAAGGGCGCGGGGGGCCCTACGAGCAGTACTTC.

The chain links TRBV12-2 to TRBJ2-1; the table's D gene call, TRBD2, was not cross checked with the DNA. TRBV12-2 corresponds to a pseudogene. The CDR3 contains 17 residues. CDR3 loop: CASRRSLTSGSRNEQFF. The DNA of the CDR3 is TGTGCAAGTCGCCGCTCCCTGACTAGCGGGAGTAGGAATGAGCAGTTCTTC.

The CDR3 DNA follows: TGTGCCAGTTCGGGACCGGGGACTAGACACGAGCAGTACTTC. Protein product: CASSGPGTRHEQYF. This chain links TRBV19 with TRBJ2-7; 8 nucleotides line up with TRBD2. This CDR3 is built from 14 residues. V shed 8 bases and J 5 bases; nucleotides not matched to a gene: 11. CDR1 is LNHDA and CDR2 is SQIVND in the germline V gene (reference sequence).

The CDR3 protein is CASSLVAIHEKLFF. In DNA form, the CDR3 reads TGTGCCAGCAGCTTAGTGGCAATACATGAAAAACTGTTTTTT. This chain uses TRBV7-9 with TRBJ1-4; D is uncertain. The germline gives CDR1 SEHNR, CDR2 FQNEAQ (reference sequence). V shed 1 base and J shed 6 bases, with 9 bases lying between them. This CDR3 is built from 14 residues.

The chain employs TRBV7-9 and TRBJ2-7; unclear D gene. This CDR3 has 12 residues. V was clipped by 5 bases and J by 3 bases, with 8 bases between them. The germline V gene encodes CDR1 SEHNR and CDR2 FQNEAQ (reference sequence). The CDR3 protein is CASSERSYEQYF. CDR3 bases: TGTGCCAGCAGCGAGAGGAGCTACGAGCAGTACTTC.

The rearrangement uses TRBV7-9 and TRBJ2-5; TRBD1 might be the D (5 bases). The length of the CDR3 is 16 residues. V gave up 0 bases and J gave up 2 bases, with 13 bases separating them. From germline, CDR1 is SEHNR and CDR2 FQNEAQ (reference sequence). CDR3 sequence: CASSLAGQGIQETQYF. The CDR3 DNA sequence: TGTGCCAGCAGCTTAGCGGGCCAGGGCATTCAAGAGACCCAGTACTTC.

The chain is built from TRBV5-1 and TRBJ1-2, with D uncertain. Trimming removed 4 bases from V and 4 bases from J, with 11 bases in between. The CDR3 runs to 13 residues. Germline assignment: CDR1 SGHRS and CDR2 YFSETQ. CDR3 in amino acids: CASSRAGSYGYTF. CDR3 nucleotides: TGCGCCAGCAGCCGCGCGGGGAGCTATGGCTACACCTTC.